Shown below are 22 T cell receptor beta chains from a single sample sequenced in a study of T cell repertoires in cytomegalovirus infection. Their recognized antigens are unknown. TCRdb ran MiXCR on the reads and lists one entry per CDR3 protein. The sample contains 250,000 to 400,000 distinct CDR3 sequences, approximately 25% of which appear only once. Sequenced here: cultured PBMCs, sampled from culture after CMV antigen stimulation. Receptor source: a human donor in good health (CMV status not recorded). Some clones in this sample may be carry-over from other donors' samples.

For the CDR3, the DNA is TGTGCCAGCAGCTTACTAGCGGGAGGTACCCATGAGCAGTTCTTC. Translated, it gives CASSLLAGGTHEQFF. The rearrangement joins TRBV7-9 to TRBJ2-1; 11 bases map to TRBD2. Germline V gives CDR1 SEHNR, CDR2 FQNEAQ (reference sequence). Losses at the gene ends were 2 bases for V and 8 bases for J; bases not matched to a gene: 5. CDR3 size: 15 residues.

The table lists this clonotype with many counts. The genes are TRBV14 and TRBJ2-1, with 14 bases fitting TRBD2. The junction had 8 bases not matched to a gene; V was cut back by 4 bases and J by 6 bases. The length of the CDR3 is 17 residues. Germline CDR1 is SGHDN and CDR2 is FVKESK. The CDR3 region is CASSLRLAGGRPNEQFF. The CDR3 DNA is TGTGCCAGCAGCCTAAGACTAGCGGGAGGGAGACCCAATGAGCAGTTCTTC.

This clonotype has only a few counts. CDR3 protein: CAISGGLAGDEQFF. CDR3 nucleotide sequence: TGTGCCATCAGTGGAGGACTAGCGGGAGATGAGCAGTTCTTC. J is TRBJ2-1 and V is TRBV10-3; 13 nucleotides match TRBD2. The CDR3 loop spans 14 amino acids. Germline CDR1 reads ENHRY; CDR2 reads SYGVKD. V was clipped by 4 bases and J by 8 bases; unmatched bases: 2.

This clonotype has more than one count but fewer than ten. The V call is TRBV24-1, the J call TRBJ2-5, with 9 bases lining up with TRBD2. There are 14 residues in the CDR3. Germline-derived CDR1 and CDR2 are KGHDR and SFDVKD. The junction had 6 bases not matched to a gene; V was cut back by 4 bases and J by 7 bases. The CDR3 spells CATSDPGLAATQYF. The DNA for the CDR3 is TGTGCCACCAGTGACCCGGGACTAGCCGCGACCCAGTACTTC.

The chain links TRBV20-1 to TRBJ2-3, with 7 positions matching TRBD2. The J segment lost 7 bases and the V segment lost 6 bases, leaving 7 bases of the junction unmatched. Germline-derived CDR1 and CDR2 are DFQATT and SNEGSKA (reference sequence). The CDR3 is 12 residues long. The CDR3 sequence: CSASGTTHTQYF. In DNA, the CDR3 is TGCAGTGCCAGCGGGACTACCCATACGCAGTATTTT.

This clonotype came up many times. The chain employs TRBV7-9 and TRBJ2-7; TRBD2 matches at 7 bases. The CDR3 loop spans 14 amino acids. V was pared by 7 bases and J by 5 bases, with 11 bases of the junction left unmatched. In germline, CDR1 is SEHNR, CDR2 FQNEAQ (reference sequence). DNA for the CDR3: TGTGCCAGCACCGAAGGGGCGGGAGTCCACGAGCAGTACTTC. Amino acid sequence: CASTEGAGVHEQYF.

V usage is TRBV6-2 or TRBV6-3 and J usage is TRBJ2-5; weak D call: TRBD2 (6 bases). The CDR3 runs to 17 residues. Per germline, CDR1 MNHEY and CDR2 SVGEGT. Trimming shortened V by 5 bases and J by 2 bases, and 21 bases separated the two germline ends. The CDR3 bases are TGTGCCAGCAGTAGATCCGGGACTGGCCGACTACAAGAGACCCAGTACTTC. Protein sequence: CASSRSGTGRLQETQYF.

This clonotype was counted only a few times. The rearrangement joins TRBV6-8 to TRBJ1-6; 10 bases match TRBD1. V was clipped by 6 bases and J by 8 bases; unmatched bases: 7. Germline assignment: CDR1 MNHGY and CDR2 SAAAGT. This CDR3 region has 15 residues. CDR3 protein: CASSRDRGIDSPLHF. In nucleotides, the CDR3 is TGTGCCAGCAGCCGGGACAGGGGAATAGATTCACCCCTCCACTTT.

The rearrangement joins TRBV6-2 or TRBV6-3 to TRBJ2-1, with D uncertain. With 5 bases removed from V and 3 bases from J, the gap between germline ends came to 8 bases. The CDR3 is 13 residues long. Per the germline V gene, CDR1 is MNHEY and CDR2 is SVGEGT. The CDR3 spells CASSPDFYNEQFF. Written as DNA, the CDR3 is TGTGCCAGCAGTCCCGACTTCTACAATGAGCAGTTCTTC.

This clonotype was seen a few times. The V gene is TRBV11-2, the J gene TRBJ2-1; TRBD2 agrees at 7 bases. With V trimmed by 2 bases and J by 4 bases, 5 bases remained unmatched. The CDR3 loop spans 15 amino acids. Per germline, CDR1 SGHAT and CDR2 FQNNGV. The CDR3 nucleotides read TGTGCCAGCAGCTTACGTTGGCGGGAGTACAATGAGCAGTTCTTC. This encodes CASSLRWREYNEQFF. The whole variable domain, filled in from reference TRBV11-2 and TRBJ2-1, reads EAGVAQSPRYKIIEKRQSVAFWCNPISGHATLYWYQQILGQGPKLLIQFQNNGVVDDSQLPKDRFSAERLKGVDSTLKIQPAKLEDSAVYLCASSLRWREYNEQFFGPGTRLTVL.

The chain uses TRBV12-3 or TRBV12-4 and TRBJ2-3, with 11 nucleotides matching TRBD2. V lost 6 bases to trimming and J lost 4 bases; unmatched junction nucleotides: 9. This CDR3 contains 16 residues. CDR3 in amino acids: CASRDIAGGLPDTQYF. CDR3 sequence (DNA): TGTGCCAGCAGGGATATAGCGGGAGGGCTCCCAGATACGCAGTATTTT.

The CDR3 here is CASRQLGPIGGEQFF. The CDR3, as DNA: TGTGCCAGCAGACAGCTAGGACCGATTGGGGGTGAGCAGTTCTTC. J is TRBJ2-1 and V is TRBV7-9; D could derive from TRBD1 or TRBD2 (5 bases each). CDR1 SEHNR and CDR2 FQNEAQ come from the germline V gene (reference sequence). The CDR3 runs to 15 residues. V lost 6 bases, J lost 9 bases, and 21 bases lay in between.

DNA of the CDR3: TGTGCCAGCAGCCAGGTGGCTGGCCAGGGTAGCACAGATACGCAGTATTTT. Amino acids: CASSQVAGQGSTDTQYF. V is TRBV7-8 and J is TRBJ2-3; a weak D match, TRBD1 (5 bases). The germline V gene has CDR1 SGHVS and CDR2 FQNEAQ. Deletions cut 5 bases from V and 0 bases from J, with 18 bases between. This CDR3 comprises 17 residues.

The chain links TRBV6-8 to TRBJ1-6, with 12 positions matching TRBD1. Trimming removed 8 bases from V and 3 bases from J; junction bases left unmatched: 8. The CDR3 runs to 17 residues. CDR1 is MNHGY, CDR2 SAAAGT, per germline. Here the CDR3 DNA reads TGTGCCAGCGGGACAGGGGGCGCGGGTTTCTATAATTCACCCCTCCACTTT. It yields the protein CASGTGGAGFYNSPLHF.

This clonotype was seen more than once but under ten times. The chain carries TRBV12-3 or TRBV12-4 and TRBJ2-6; a possible D gene is TRBD2 (7 bases). V was shortened by 2 bases and J by 2 bases, with 19 bases between the two germline ends. The CDR3 spans 19 residues. In DNA, the CDR3 is TGTGCCAGCAGTTTAAGGGCGGGCCTCGGGGGGCCTGGGGCCAACGTCCTGACTTTC. Amino acids: CASSLRAGLGGPGANVLTF.

This clonotype showed up many times. The gene calls are TRBV7-2 and TRBJ2-1; TRBD2 agrees at 8 bases. Germline V gene lookup returns CDR1 SGHTA and CDR2 FQGNSA. V was pared by 5 bases and J by 8 bases, with 5 bases of the junction left unmatched. CDR3 length: 13 residues. CDR3 sequence: CASSIGLAYEQFF. CDR3 nucleotide sequence: TGTGCCAGCAGCATTGGACTAGCTTATGAGCAGTTCTTC.

The V gene is TRBV3-1, the J gene TRBJ1-5, with TRBD1 as a possible D gene (6 bases). V was cut by 2 bases and J by 6 bases, with 11 bases left in between. The CDR3 totals 14 residues. Germline V CDR1 and CDR2: LGHDT, YNNKEL (reference sequence). CDR3 region: CASSQQTGPQPQHF. CDR3 nucleotides: TGTGCCAGCAGCCAACAGACAGGCCCTCAGCCCCAGCATTTT.

This clonotype was detected only a few times. The V gene is TRBV27, the J gene TRBJ1-3; possible D gene TRBD1, 6 bases. The CDR3 covers 13 residues. With 8 bases removed from V and 2 bases from J, the gap between germline ends came to 10 bases. Germline V CDR1 and CDR2: MNHEY, SMNVEV (reference sequence). The CDR3 DNA reads as TGTGCCAGCGCGCACAGGGCTGGAAACACCATATATTTT. Its translation is CASAHRAGNTIYF.

This chain links TRBV27 with TRBJ1-4; a weak D match, TRBD1 (5 bases). The CDR3 length is 15 residues. Deletions cut 1 base from V and 7 bases from J, with 13 bases between. Germline CDR1 reads MNHEY; CDR2 reads SMNVEV (reference sequence). This CDR3 reads CASSLWGGTGEKLFF. The CDR3 DNA follows: TGTGCCAGCAGTTTATGGGGCGGGACTGGTGAAAAACTGTTTTTT.

The chain couples TRBV4-1 to TRBJ1-1; the D gene is possibly TRBD1 (6 bases). V was shortened by 3 bases and J by 10 bases, with 18 bases between the two germline ends. This CDR3 spans 14 amino acids. Germline V gives CDR1 MGHRA, CDR2 YSYEKL. The CDR3 DNA reads TGCGCCAGCAGCCACGGGCCCACAGGGACCGCAGCTTTCTTT. Residues: CASSHGPTGTAAFF.

This clonotype was counted between two and nine times. The V call is TRBV13, the J call TRBJ1-2; D may be TRBD1 (5 bases). Germline-derived CDR1 and CDR2 are PRHDT and FYEKMQ (reference sequence). The V and J ends lost 6 bases and 3 bases respectively, with 20 bases between them. CDR3 size: 16 residues. Here the CDR3 reads CASSILGRGVHYGYTF. The CDR3 DNA follows: TGTGCCAGCAGTATCCTAGGTAGGGGAGTCCACTATGGCTACACCTTC.

This clonotype has only one observation. A much bigger clone sits one base away, suggesting this may be a read error. The V gene is TRBV7-2, the J gene TRBJ1-3; D is undetermined. Germline assignment: CDR1 SGHTA and CDR2 FQGNSA. The CDR3 spans 15 residues. V dropped 5 bases and J dropped 4 bases, with 15 bases sitting between them. Written as DNA, the CDR3 is TGTGCCAGCAGCCCCCTAGTGTACAGAGGAAACACCATATATTTT. Residues: CASSPLVYRGNTIYF.